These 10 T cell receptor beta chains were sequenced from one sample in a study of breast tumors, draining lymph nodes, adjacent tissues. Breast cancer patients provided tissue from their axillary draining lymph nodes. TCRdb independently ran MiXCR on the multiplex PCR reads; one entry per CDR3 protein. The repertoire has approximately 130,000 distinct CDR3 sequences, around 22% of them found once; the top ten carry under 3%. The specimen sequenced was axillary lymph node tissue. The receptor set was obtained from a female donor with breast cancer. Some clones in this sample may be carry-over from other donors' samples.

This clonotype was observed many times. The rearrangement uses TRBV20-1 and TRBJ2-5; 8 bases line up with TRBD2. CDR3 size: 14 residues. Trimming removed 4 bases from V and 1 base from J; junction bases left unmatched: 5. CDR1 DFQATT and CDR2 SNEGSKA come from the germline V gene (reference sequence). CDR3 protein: CSATPGTSQETQYF. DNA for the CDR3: TGCAGTGCTACCCCTGGGACTAGCCAAGAGACCCAGTACTTC.

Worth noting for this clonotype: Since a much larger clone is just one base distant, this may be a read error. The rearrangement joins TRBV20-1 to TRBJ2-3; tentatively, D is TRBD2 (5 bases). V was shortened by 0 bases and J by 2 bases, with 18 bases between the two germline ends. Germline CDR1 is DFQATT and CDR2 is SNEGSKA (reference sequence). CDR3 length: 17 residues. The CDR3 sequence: CSARDSAGVPDTDTQYF. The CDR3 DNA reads TGCAGTGCTAGAGATTCGGCCGGGGTTCCCGACACAGATACGCAGTATTTT.

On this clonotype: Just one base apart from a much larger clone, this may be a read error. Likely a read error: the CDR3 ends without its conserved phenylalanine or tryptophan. The CDR3 is CASSIDRGFYEQYS. The DNA for the CDR3 is TGTGCCAGTAGTATAGATCGGGGATTCTACGAGCAGTACTCC. The gene calls are TRBV19 and TRBJ2-7, with D possibly matching TRBD2 (5 bases). Trimming shortened V by 0 bases and J by 3 bases, and 9 bases separated the two germline ends. Germline assignment: CDR1 LNHDA and CDR2 SQIVND (reference sequence). The CDR3 has 14 amino acids.

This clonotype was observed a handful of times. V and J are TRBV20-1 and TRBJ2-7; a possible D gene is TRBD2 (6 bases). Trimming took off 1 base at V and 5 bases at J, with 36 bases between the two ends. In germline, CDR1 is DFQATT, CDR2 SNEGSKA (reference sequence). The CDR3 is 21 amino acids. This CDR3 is CSARGRKRDSSMPTCDDEQYF. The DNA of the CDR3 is TGCAGTGCTAGAGGAAGGAAAAGGGACTCATCCATGCCTACTTGTGATGACGAGCAGTACTTC.

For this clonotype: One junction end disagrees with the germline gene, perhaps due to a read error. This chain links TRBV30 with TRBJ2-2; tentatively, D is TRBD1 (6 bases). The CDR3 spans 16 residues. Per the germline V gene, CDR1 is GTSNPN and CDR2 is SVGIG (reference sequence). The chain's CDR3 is CAWRVQQGPSTGEPFF. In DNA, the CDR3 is TGTGCCTGGAGAGTTCAACAGGGACCCTCCACCGGGGAGCCGTTTTTT.

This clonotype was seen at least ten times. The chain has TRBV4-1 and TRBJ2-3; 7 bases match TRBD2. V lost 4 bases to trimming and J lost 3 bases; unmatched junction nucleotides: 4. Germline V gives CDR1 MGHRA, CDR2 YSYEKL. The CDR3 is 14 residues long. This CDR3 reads CASSRGSGTDTQYF. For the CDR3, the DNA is TGCGCCAGCAGCCGTGGTAGCGGGACAGATACGCAGTATTTT.

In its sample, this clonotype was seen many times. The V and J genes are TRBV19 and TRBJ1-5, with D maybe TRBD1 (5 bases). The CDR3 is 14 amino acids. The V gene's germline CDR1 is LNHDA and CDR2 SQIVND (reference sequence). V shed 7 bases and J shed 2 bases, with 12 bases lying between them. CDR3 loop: CASKKGTGNQPQHF. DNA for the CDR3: TGTGCCAGTAAGAAGGGGACTGGCAATCAGCCCCAGCATTTT.

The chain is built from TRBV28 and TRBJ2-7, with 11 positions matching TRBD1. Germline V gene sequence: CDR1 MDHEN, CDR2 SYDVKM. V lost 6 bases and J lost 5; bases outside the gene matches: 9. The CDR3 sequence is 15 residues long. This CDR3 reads CASRRQDRGHDEQYF. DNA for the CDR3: TGTGCCAGCAGGAGACAGGACAGGGGGCACGACGAGCAGTACTTC.

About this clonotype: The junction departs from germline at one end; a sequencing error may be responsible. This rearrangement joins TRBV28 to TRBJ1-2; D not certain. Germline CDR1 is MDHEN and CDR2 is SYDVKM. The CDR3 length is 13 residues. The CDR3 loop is CASSEGDGHGYAF. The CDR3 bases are TGTGCCAGCAGTGAAGGAGATGGTCACGGCTACGCCTTC.

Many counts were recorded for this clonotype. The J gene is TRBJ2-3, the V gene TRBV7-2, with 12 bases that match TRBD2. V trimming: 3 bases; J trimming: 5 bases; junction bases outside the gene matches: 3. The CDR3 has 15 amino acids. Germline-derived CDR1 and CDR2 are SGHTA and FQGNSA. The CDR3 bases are TGTGCCAGCAGCTTGACTAGCGGGAGAGGAGATACGCAGTATTTT. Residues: CASSLTSGRGDTQYF.